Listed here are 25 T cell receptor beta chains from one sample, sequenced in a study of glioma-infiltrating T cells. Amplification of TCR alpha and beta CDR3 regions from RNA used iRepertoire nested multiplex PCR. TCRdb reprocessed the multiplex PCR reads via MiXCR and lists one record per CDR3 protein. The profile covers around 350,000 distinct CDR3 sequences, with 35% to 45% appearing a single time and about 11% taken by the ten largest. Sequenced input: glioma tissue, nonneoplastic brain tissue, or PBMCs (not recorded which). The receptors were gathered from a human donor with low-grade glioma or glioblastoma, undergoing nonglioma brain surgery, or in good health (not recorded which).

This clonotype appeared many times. CDR3 region: CASRQGMSTDTQYF. CDR3 DNA: TGTGCCAGCAGACAGGGGATGAGCACAGATACGCAGTATTTT. This rearrangement joins TRBV27 to TRBJ2-3, with 7 bases matching TRBD1. In germline, CDR1 is MNHEY, CDR2 SMNVEV (reference sequence). Germline trimming cut 6 bases from V and 0 bases from J; bases unmatched to any gene: 3. The CDR3 spans 14 residues.

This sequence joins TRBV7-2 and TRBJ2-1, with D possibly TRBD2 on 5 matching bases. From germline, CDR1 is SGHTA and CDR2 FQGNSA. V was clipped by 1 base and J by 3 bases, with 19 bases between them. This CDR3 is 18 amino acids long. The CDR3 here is CASSLGVVRRGSYNEQFF. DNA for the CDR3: TGTGCCAGCAGCTTAGGCGTAGTAAGGAGAGGGAGCTACAATGAGCAGTTCTTC.

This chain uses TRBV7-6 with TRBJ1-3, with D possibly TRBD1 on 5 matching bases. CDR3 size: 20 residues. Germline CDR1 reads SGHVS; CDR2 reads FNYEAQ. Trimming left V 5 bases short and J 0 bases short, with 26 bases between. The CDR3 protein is CASSPAPGSSGGNSGNTIYF. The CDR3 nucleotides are TGTGCCAGCAGCCCTGCTCCAGGAAGTAGCGGGGGAAACTCTGGAAACACCATATATTTT.

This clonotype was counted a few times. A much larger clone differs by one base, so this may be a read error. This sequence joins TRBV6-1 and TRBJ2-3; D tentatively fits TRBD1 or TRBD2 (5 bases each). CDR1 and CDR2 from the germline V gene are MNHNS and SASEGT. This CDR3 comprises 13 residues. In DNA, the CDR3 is TGTGCCAGTACCACATGGGGACCAGATGCGCAGTATTTT. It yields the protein CASTTWGPDAQYF.

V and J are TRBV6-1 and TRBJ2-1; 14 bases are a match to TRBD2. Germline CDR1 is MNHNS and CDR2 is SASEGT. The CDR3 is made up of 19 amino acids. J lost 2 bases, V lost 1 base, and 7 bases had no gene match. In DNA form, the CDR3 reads TGTGCCAGCAGTGAAGTGGGACTAGCGGGAGAGAGCGCCTACAATGAGCAGTTCTTC. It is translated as CASSEVGLAGESAYNEQFF.

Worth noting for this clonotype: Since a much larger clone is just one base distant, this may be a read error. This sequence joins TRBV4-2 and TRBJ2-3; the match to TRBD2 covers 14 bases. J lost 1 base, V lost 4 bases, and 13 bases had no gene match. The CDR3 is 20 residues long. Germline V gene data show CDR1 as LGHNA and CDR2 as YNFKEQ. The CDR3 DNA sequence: TGTGCCAGCAGCCGCGCTCTGGGTCAGGGACTAGCGGGAGGCACAGATACGCAGTATTTT. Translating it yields CASSRALGQGLAGGTDTQYF.

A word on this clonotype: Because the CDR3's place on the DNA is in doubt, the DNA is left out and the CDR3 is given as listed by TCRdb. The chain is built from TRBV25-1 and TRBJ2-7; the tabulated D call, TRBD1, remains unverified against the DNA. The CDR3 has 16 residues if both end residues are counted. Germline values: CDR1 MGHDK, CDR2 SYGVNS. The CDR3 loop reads CAGSEYRCDRASEQYF.

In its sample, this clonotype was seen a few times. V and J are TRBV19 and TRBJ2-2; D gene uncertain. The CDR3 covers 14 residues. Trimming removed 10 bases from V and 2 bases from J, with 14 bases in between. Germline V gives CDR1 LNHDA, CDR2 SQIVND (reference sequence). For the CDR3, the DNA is TGTGCCACCTCCATCTCAGGCAACACCGGGGAGCTGTTTTTT. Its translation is CATSISGNTGELFF.

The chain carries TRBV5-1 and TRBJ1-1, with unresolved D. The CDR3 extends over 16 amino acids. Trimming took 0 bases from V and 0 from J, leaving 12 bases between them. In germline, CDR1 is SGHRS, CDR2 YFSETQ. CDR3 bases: TGCGCCAGCAGCTTGGCGGGCAGCCTCATGAACACTGAAGCTTTCTTT. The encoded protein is CASSLAGSLMNTEAFF.

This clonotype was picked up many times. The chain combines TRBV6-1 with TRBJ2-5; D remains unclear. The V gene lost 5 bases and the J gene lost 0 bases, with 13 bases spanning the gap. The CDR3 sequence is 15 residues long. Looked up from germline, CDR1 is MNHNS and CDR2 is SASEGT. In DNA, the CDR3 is TGTGCCAGCAGTTCGATGATTGGGTACCAAGAGACCCAGTACTTC. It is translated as CASSSMIGYQETQYF.

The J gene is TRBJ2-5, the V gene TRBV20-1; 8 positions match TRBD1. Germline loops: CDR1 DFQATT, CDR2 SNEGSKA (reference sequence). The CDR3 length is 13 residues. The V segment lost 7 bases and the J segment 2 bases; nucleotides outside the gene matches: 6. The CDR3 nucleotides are TGCAGTGATACCAACAGGGGGCAAGAGACCCAGTACTTC. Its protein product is CSDTNRGQETQYF.

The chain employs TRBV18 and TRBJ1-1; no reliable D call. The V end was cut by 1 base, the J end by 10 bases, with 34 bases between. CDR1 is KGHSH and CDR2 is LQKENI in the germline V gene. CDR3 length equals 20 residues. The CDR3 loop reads CASSPRFIGPGYSSHEGAFF. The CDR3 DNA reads TGTGCCAGCTCACCACGGTTTATTGGACCTGGCTACTCCTCCCATGAAGGAGCTTTCTTT.

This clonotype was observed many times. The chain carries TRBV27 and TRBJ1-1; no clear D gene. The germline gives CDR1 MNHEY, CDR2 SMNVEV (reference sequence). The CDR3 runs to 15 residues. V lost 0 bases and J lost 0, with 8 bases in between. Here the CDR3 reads CASSLSRNLNTEAFF. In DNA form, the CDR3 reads TGTGCCAGCAGTTTATCGAGGAACCTGAACACTGAAGCTTTCTTT.

DNA of the CDR3: TGCAGTGCTAGTCCTAGGGGGGGATCCTACGAGCAGTACTTC. Amino acid sequence: CSASPRGGSYEQYF. This chain links TRBV20-1 with TRBJ2-7; D is perhaps TRBD2 (7 bases). Germline lookup yields CDR1 DFQATT and CDR2 SNEGSKA (reference sequence). The CDR3 has 14 amino acids. V was clipped by 3 bases and J by 1 base, with 13 bases between them.

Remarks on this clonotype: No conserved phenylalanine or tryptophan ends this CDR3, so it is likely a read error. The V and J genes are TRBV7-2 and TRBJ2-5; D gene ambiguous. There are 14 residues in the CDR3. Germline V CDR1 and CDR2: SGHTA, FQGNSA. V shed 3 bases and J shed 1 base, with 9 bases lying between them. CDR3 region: CASSFRSPQETQYL. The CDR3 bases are TGTGCCAGCAGCTTCCGTTCCCCCCAAGAGACCCAGTACCTC.

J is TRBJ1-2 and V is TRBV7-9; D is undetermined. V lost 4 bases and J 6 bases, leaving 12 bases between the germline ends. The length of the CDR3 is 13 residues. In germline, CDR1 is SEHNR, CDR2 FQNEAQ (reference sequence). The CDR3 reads CASSSSINHGYTF. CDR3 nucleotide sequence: TGTGCCAGCAGCTCTTCGATAAACCATGGCTACACCTTC.

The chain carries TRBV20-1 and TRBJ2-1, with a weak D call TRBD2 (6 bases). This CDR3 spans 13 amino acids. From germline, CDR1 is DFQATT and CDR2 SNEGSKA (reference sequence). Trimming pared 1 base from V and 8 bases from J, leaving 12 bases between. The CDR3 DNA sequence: TGCAGTGCTAGAGCGGGAGTATTGTATGAGCAGTTCTTC. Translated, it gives CSARAGVLYEQFF.

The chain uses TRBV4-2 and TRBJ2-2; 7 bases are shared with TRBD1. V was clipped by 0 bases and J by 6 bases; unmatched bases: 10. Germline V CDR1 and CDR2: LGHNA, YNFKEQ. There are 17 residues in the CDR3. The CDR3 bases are TGTGCCAGCAGCCAAGATGTTGATAGGGGGCGAGCCGGGGAGCTGTTTTTT. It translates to CASSQDVDRGRAGELFF.

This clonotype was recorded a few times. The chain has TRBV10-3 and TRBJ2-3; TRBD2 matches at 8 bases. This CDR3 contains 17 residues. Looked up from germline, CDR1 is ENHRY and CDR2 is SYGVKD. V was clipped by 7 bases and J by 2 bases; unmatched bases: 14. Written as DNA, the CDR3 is TGTGCCATCACTGGGACTAGTGGGGCCTCGAACACAGATACGCAGTATTTT. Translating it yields CAITGTSGASNTDTQYF.

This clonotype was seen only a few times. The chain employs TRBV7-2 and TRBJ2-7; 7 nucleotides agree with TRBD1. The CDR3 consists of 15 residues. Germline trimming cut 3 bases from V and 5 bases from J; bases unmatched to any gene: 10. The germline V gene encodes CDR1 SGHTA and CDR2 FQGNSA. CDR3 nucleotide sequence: TGTGCCAGCAGCTTGGACAGGAACCTCCCCCACGAGCAGTACTTC. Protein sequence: CASSLDRNLPHEQYF.

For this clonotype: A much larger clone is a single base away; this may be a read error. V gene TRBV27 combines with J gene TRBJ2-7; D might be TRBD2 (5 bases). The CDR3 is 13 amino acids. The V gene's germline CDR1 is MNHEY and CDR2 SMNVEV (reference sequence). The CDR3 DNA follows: TGTGTCAGCAGTTTAACCACTAGTTCCGAGCAGTACTTC. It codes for CVSSLTTSSEQYF.

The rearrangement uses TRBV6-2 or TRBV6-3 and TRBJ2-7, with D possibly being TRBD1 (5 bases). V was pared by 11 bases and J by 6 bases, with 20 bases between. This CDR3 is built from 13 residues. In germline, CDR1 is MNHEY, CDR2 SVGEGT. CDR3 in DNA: TGTGCCGGTGACCAAACAGGTCTCCGCGAGCAGTACTTC. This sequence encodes CAGDQTGLREQYF.

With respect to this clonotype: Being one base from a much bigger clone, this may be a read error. This chain's CDR3 is CASSPRHPYNEQFF. For the CDR3, the DNA is TGTGCCAGCAGCCCGCGCCACCCCTACAATGAGCAGTTCTTC. This rearrangement joins TRBV27 to TRBJ2-1, with D hard to call. V was shortened by 6 bases and J by 2 bases, with 11 bases between the two germline ends. Per germline, CDR1 MNHEY and CDR2 SMNVEV (reference sequence). CDR3 size: 14 residues.

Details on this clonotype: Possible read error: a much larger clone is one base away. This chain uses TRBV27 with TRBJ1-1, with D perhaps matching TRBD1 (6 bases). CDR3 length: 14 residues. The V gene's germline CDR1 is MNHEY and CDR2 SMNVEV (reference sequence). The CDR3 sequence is CASTLGGQNTEAYF. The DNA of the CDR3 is TGTGCCAGCACCCTTGGCGGACAGAACACTGAAGCTTACTTT.

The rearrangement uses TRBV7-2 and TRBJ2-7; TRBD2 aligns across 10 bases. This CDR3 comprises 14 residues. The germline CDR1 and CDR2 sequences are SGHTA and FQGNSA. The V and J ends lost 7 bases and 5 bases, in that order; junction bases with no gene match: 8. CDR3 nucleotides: TGTGCCAGCAAAATAGCGGGAGGACGCAACGAGCAGTACTTC. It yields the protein CASKIAGGRNEQYF.